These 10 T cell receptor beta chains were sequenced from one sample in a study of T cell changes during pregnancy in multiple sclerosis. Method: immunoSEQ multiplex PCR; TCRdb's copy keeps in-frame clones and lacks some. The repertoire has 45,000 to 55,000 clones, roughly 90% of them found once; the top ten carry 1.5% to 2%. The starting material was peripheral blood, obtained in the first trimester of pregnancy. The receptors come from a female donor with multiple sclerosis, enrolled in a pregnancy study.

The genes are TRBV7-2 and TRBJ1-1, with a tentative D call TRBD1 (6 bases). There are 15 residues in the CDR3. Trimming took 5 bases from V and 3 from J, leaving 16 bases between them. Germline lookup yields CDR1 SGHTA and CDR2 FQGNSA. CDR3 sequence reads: CASSRTGSADTEAFF. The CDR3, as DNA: TGTGCCAGCAGCAGAACAGGGTCGGCGGACACTGAAGCTTTCTTT.

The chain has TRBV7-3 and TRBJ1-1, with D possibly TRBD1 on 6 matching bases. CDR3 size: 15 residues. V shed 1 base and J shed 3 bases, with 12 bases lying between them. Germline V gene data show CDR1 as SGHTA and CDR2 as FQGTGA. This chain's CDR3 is CASSLSRAGDTEAFF. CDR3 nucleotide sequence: TGTGCCAGCAGCTTAAGTAGGGCAGGGGACACTGAAGCTTTCTTT.

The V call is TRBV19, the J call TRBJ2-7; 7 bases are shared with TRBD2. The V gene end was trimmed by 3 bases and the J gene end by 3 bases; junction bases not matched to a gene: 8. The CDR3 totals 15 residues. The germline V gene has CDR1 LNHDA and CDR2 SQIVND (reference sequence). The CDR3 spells CASSMGQGLHYEQYF. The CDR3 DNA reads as TGTGCCAGTAGTATGGGCCAGGGACTACACTACGAGCAGTACTTC.

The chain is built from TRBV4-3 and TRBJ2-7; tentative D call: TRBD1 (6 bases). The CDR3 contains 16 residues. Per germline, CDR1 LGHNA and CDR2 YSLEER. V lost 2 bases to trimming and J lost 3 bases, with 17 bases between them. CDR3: CASSQSGTRNFYEQYF. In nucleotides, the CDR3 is TGCGCCAGCAGCCAATCCGGGACACGAAATTTCTACGAGCAGTACTTC.

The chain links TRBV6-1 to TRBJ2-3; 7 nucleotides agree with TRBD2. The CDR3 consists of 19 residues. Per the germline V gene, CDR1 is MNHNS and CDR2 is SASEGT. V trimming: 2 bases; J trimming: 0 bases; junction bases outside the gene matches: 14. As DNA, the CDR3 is TGTGCCAGCAGTGAATATTGGGGACTAAGCGGGGCGAGCACAGATACGCAGTATTTT. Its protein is CASSEYWGLSGASTDTQYF.

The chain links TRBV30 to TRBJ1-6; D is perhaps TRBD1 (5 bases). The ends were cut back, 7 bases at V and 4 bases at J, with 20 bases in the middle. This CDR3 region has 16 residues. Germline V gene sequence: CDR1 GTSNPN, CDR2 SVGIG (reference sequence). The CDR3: CASTVSGGKYNSPLHF. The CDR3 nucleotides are TGTGCCTCAACAGTATCGGGGGGGAAATATAATTCACCCCTCCACTTT.

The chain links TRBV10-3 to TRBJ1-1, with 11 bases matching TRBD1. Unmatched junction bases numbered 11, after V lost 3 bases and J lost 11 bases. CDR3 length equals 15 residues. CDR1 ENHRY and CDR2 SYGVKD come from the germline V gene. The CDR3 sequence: CAISEGTGGTRSAFF. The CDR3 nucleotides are TGTGCCATCAGTGAAGGGACAGGGGGTACGAGGTCGGCTTTCTTT.

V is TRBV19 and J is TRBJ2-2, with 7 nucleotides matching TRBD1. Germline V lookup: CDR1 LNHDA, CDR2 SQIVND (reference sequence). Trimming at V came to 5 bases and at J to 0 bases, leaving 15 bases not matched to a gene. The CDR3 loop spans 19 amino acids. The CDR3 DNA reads TGTGCCAGTAGTGGGTGGTTCGGGACAGCTCCCTCGAACACCGGGGAGCTGTTTTTT. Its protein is CASSGWFGTAPSNTGELFF.

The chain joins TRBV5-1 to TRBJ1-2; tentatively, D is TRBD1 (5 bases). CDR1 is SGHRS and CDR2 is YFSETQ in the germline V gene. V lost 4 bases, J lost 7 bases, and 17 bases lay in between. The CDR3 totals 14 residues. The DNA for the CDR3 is TGCGCCAGCAGCCTGACGTTGGGGGAGGGTGGCTACACCTTC. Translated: CASSLTLGEGGYTF.

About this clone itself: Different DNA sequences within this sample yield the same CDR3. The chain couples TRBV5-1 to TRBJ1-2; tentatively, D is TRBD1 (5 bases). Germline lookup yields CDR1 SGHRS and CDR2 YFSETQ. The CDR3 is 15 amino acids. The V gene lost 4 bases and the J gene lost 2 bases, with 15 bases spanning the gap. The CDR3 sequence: CASSLGGVTNYGYTF. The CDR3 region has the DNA TGCGCCAGCAGCCTGGGGGGGGTAACAAACTATGGCTACACCTTC.